What follows describes a single TCR beta chain. These data come from a study of blood T cell repertoires in COVID-19. On the study more broadly: Spain, Italy and the United States supplied samples that represented acute and convalescent COVID-19. Sample material is recorded as cDNA or gDNA derived from T cells, B-cell-depleted T cells, or PBMCs.

CDR3 length: 16 residues. V gave up 1 base and J gave up 0 bases, with 8 bases separating them. CDR1 is SGHDT and CDR2 is YYEEEE in the germline V gene. Authors' analysis steps: It was from reference gene primer amplification that nucleated cell counts were estimated. Sequencing used immunoSEQ multiplex PCR; TCRdb keeps in-frame clones, though not all of them. V and J calls and clone size come straight from that table; D and trimming were deduced from the DNA. The sample holds about 78,000 clones; 70% to 90% are singletons and the top ten take over 4%. This receptor was obtained from a woman aged 80 or older with active or convalescent COVID-19. The chain combines TRBV5-6 with TRBJ1-6, with D uncertain. Source material: peripheral blood. CDR3 sequence (DNA): TGTGCCAGCAGCTTGTGGGCGAGCTCCTATAATTCACCCCTCCACTTT. This translates into CASSLWASSYNSPLHF.